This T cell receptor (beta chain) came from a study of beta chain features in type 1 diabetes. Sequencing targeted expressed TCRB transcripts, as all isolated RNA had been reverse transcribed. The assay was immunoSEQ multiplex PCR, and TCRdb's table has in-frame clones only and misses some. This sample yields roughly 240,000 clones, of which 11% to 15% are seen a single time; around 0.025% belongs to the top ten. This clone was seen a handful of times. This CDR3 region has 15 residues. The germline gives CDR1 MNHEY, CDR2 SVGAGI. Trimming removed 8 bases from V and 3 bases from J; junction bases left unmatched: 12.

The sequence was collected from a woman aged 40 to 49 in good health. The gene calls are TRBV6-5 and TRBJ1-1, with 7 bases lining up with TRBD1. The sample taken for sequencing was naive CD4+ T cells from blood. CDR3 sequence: CASGESRGAYTEAFF. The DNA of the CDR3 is TGTGCCAGCGGAGAGTCCAGGGGGGCGTACACTGAAGCTTTCTTT.